Following are 24 T cell receptor beta chains from one sample sequenced in a study of T cell responses to AZD1222 COVID-19 vaccine (dated by TCRdb to the early 2020s). The sample's time point label is to be understood as: baseline before first vaccination. Library construction relied on the immunoSEQ multiplex PCR assay. TCRdb carries this immuneACCESS record with in-frame sequences only. Its versions omit some clonotypes, under half of them owing to an unresolved V gene in the studies checked, with the rest unexplained. For this sample the table gives about 100,000 clones, of which around 89% were detected only once. Jointly, the top ten make up roughly 2% of the sample. The sample here was peripheral blood, taken on day 0 of AZD1222 vaccination. The receptors here all came from an adult in good health.

The chain carries TRBV11-2 and TRBJ1-2, with TRBD1 matching 7 bases. Unmatched junction bases numbered 11, after V lost 3 bases and J lost 1 base. This CDR3 spans 17 amino acids. Looked up from germline, CDR1 is SGHAT and CDR2 is FQNNGV. The chain's CDR3 is CASSFGLQGRVNYGYTF. The CDR3 coding sequence is TGTGCCAGCAGCTTTGGGTTACAGGGGAGGGTTAACTATGGCTACACCTTC.

This clone was detected once. V and J are TRBV4-3 and TRBJ2-3, with D possibly matching TRBD1 (6 bases). Per the germline V gene, CDR1 is LGHNA and CDR2 is YSLEER. V was trimmed by 4 bases and J by 3 bases, leaving 23 bases between them. The CDR3 spans 18 residues. Written as DNA, the CDR3 is TGCGCCAGCAGCCCGACAACCGGGACACCCCGTGGGACAGATACGCAGTATTTT. It specifies CASSPTTGTPRGTDTQYF.

This chain joins TRBV19 and TRBJ1-1; 9 bases agree with TRBD1. Germline assignment: CDR1 LNHDA and CDR2 SQIVND (reference sequence). The CDR3 sequence is 19 residues long. V shed 1 base and J 3 bases; nucleotides not matched to a gene: 15. The CDR3 sequence: CASSIGVAWADRGDTEAFF. The CDR3 DNA sequence: TGTGCCAGTAGTATAGGGGTCGCTTGGGCCGACAGGGGGGACACTGAAGCTTTCTTT. Drawing the rest from reference TRBV19 and TRBJ1-1, the complete variable domain is DGGITQSPKYLFRKEGQNVTLSCEQNLNHDAMYWYRQDPGQGLRLIYYSQIVNDFQKGDIAEGYSVSREKKESFPLTVTSAQKNPTAFYLCASSIGVAWADRGDTEAFFGQGTRLTVV.

DNA for the CDR3: TGCGCCAGCAGTGACGGCAGGGGTAGCTATGGCTACACCTTC. Its protein is CASSDGRGSYGYTF. The chain couples TRBV10-2 to TRBJ1-2; tentative D call: TRBD1 (6 bases). V lost 3 bases and J lost 4, with 12 bases in between. The CDR3 consists of 14 residues. Germline values: CDR1 WSHSY, CDR2 SAAADI.

The rearrangement links TRBV30 to TRBJ1-3; the D is unclear. Trimming removed 6 bases from V and 4 bases from J, with 19 bases in between. The CDR3 has 15 residues. CDR1 and CDR2 (germline): GTSNPN, SVGIG (reference sequence). CDR3 sequence reads: CACQRAPKVGNTIYF. The CDR3 DNA sequence: TGTGCCTGTCAGCGGGCCCCAAAAGTGGGAAACACCATATATTTT.

The chain combines TRBV29-1 with TRBJ1-1; no definite D call. Germline loops: CDR1 SQVTM, CDR2 ANQGSEA. Trimming removed 7 bases from V and 0 bases from J, with 12 bases in between. CDR3 length: 13 residues. The CDR3 region is CSAAVPMNTEAFF. CDR3 sequence (DNA): TGCAGCGCCGCCGTCCCTATGAACACTGAAGCTTTCTTT.

The V call is TRBV9, the J call TRBJ2-3, with D possibly matching TRBD2 (6 bases). The CDR3 sequence is 13 residues long. Germline V CDR1 and CDR2: SGDLS, YYNGEE. Trimming shortened V by 4 bases and J by 9 bases, and 15 bases separated the two germline ends. The CDR3 sequence: CASSSGTGGTQYF. The CDR3, as DNA: TGTGCCAGCAGCTCCGGGACTGGGGGGACGCAGTATTTT.

The chain recombines TRBV7-6 with TRBJ1-1; D uncertain. Trimming removed 0 bases at V and 1 base at J, with 3 bases between. Germline V gives CDR1 SGHVS, CDR2 FNYEAQ. The CDR3 has 13 residues. This CDR3 is CASSLARNTEAFF. The CDR3 DNA is TGTGCCAGCAGCTTAGCCAGGAACACTGAAGCTTTCTTT.

This chain links TRBV7-9 with TRBJ1-1; possible D gene TRBD1, 5 bases. The CDR3 has 13 residues. Trimming took off 5 bases at V and 1 base at J, with 8 bases between the two ends. Per the germline V gene, CDR1 is SEHNR and CDR2 is FQNEAQ (reference sequence). The CDR3 DNA is TGTGCCAGCAGCCCTAGGGGGAACACTGAAGCTTTCTTT. It codes for CASSPRGNTEAFF.

This clone was picked up one time. The chain couples TRBV4-2 to TRBJ1-1; no clear D. Trimming stripped 4 bases from V and 6 bases from J, with 15 bases between. CDR1 is LGHNA and CDR2 is YNFKEQ in the germline V gene. The CDR3 covers 14 residues. CDR3 protein: CASSPELGLPEAFF. CDR3 nucleotide sequence: TGTGCCAGCAGCCCGGAGTTGGGGTTACCTGAAGCTTTCTTT.

This chain uses TRBV25-1 with TRBJ2-1, with no clear D. The germline V gene encodes CDR1 MGHDK and CDR2 SYGVNS. This CDR3 is 18 amino acids long. With 1 base removed from V and 5 bases from J, the gap between germline ends came to 21 bases. Here the CDR3 reads CASSELGIGWDRNNEQFF. The CDR3 DNA follows: TGTGCCAGCAGTGAATTAGGGATAGGGTGGGATAGGAACAATGAGCAGTTCTTC.

The table lists this clone with a count of one. The V and J genes are TRBV5-1 and TRBJ2-5; D might be TRBD1 or TRBD2, each matching 6 bases. V shed 2 bases and J shed 4 bases, with 12 bases lying between them. This CDR3 is built from 14 residues. The germline V gene has CDR1 SGHRS and CDR2 YFSETQ. DNA of the CDR3: TGCGCCAGCAGCTTTTATTCGGGGGCAGAGACCCAGTACTTC. Its translation: CASSFYSGAETQYF.

The gene calls are TRBV4-3 and TRBJ1-5, with D unclear. Germline CDR1 and CDR2: LGHNA and YSLEER. The CDR3 spans 16 residues. Between the trimmed V and J ends, which lost 4 bases and 0 bases, there was a span of 13 bases. Here the CDR3 DNA reads TGCGCCAGCAGCCCTTCTGTTACCTATAGCAATCAGCCCCAGCATTTT. The encoded protein is CASSPSVTYSNQPQHF.

The chain links TRBV5-1 to TRBJ2-7; TRBD2 matches at 14 bases. The trim removed 4 bases at V and 6 bases at J, leaving 6 bases unmatched. CDR1 is SGHRS and CDR2 is YFSETQ in the germline V gene. The CDR3 length is 15 residues. CDR3 nucleotide sequence: TGCGCCAGCAGCCCAGGACTAGCGGGAGGCTCCGAGCAGTACTTC. Protein: CASSPGLAGGSEQYF.

There are a few counts of this clone. The chain uses TRBV29-1 and TRBJ2-1; 10 bases line up with TRBD1. V was clipped by 7 bases and J by 5 bases; unmatched bases: 11. This CDR3 has 15 amino acids. Germline assignment: CDR1 SQVTM and CDR2 ANQGSEA. The chain's CDR3 is CSASGSGTGDNEQFF. CDR3 DNA sequence: TGCAGCGCCTCCGGGTCTGGGACAGGGGACAATGAGCAGTTCTTC.

This rearrangement joins TRBV18 to TRBJ2-6, with D perhaps TRBD2 (5 bases). V lost 3 bases to trimming and J lost 1 base, with 13 bases between them. CDR3 length: 17 amino acids. Germline V CDR1 and CDR2: KGHSH, LQKENI. CDR3 loop: CASSPITGSSGANVLTF. The DNA for the CDR3 is TGTGCCAGCTCACCGATTACGGGGTCTTCTGGGGCCAACGTCCTGACTTTC.

This clone was detected only once. The V gene is TRBV27, the J gene TRBJ1-5; D may be TRBD1 (5 bases). With 0 bases removed from V and 5 bases from J, the gap between germline ends came to 11 bases. This CDR3 has 15 amino acids. Germline lookup yields CDR1 MNHEY and CDR2 SMNVEV (reference sequence). CDR3: CASSLSGGLHQPQHF. The CDR3 nucleotides read TGTGCCAGCAGTTTATCGGGGGGACTCCATCAGCCCCAGCATTTT.

This clone is a singleton in its sample. The rearrangement uses TRBV28 and TRBJ1-5; D possibly corresponds to TRBD1 (5 bases). Looked up from germline, CDR1 is MDHEN and CDR2 is SYDVKM. The V end was cut by 3 bases, the J end by 7 bases, with 19 bases between. The CDR3 covers 16 residues. CDR3 in DNA: TGTGCCAGCAGTTTGGTCTTGGGGGTAAGTAAGCAGCCCCAGCATTTT. Translating it yields CASSLVLGVSKQPQHF.

The V call is TRBV6-6, the J call TRBJ2-6; the D gene could be TRBD1 or TRBD2 (5 bases each). The CDR3 is made up of 17 amino acids. Trimming removed 5 bases from V and 0 bases from J, with 14 bases in between. CDR1 is MNHNY, CDR2 SVGAGI, per germline (reference sequence). In DNA, the CDR3 is TGTGCCAGCAGTCCACCGGGACGGACCTCTGGGGCCAACGTCCTGACTTTC. This codes for CASSPPGRTSGANVLTF.

This sequence joins TRBV7-3 and TRBJ1-1; no definite D call. V lost 8 bases to trimming and J lost 4 bases, with 17 bases between them. The germline V gene has CDR1 SGHTA and CDR2 FQGTGA. CDR3 length equals 14 residues. CDR3 amino acids: CASSPGSGGTEAFF. CDR3 in DNA: TGTGCCAGCTCTCCCGGGTCAGGCGGCACTGAAGCTTTCTTT.

The chain uses TRBV19 and TRBJ1-2; D gene unclear. This CDR3 comprises 18 residues. Trimming shortened V by 2 bases and J by 0 bases, and 19 bases separated the two germline ends. The germline gives CDR1 LNHDA, CDR2 SQIVND (reference sequence). The CDR3 loop is CASSILGPRGEANYGYTF. In DNA, the CDR3 is TGTGCCAGTAGTATACTAGGACCCCGGGGAGAGGCTAACTATGGCTACACCTTC.

This clone was observed a single time. The rearrangement joins TRBV11-3 to TRBJ1-4; D is unresolved. The germline V gene has CDR1 SGHNT and CDR2 YENEEA. The ends were cut back, 5 bases at V and 4 bases at J, with 14 bases in the middle. The CDR3 sequence is 15 residues long. The CDR3 region has the DNA TGTGCCAGCAGCACTGGACCAAGGTTTAATGAAAAACTGTTTTTT. This codes for CASSTGPRFNEKLFF.

This chain links TRBV7-2 with TRBJ1-4; TRBD1 might be the D (5 bases). Deletions cut 5 bases from V and 7 bases from J, with 20 bases between. Germline V gene data show CDR1 as SGHTA and CDR2 as FQGNSA. The CDR3 contains 16 residues. CDR3 nucleotide sequence: TGTGCCAGCAGCCCGGGCTTAGGTGGGGGGAGTGAAAAACTGTTTTTT. Protein sequence: CASSPGLGGGSEKLFF. The variable domain in full, with the rest retrieved from reference TRBV7-2 and TRBJ1-4, is GAGVSQSPSNKVTEKGKDVELRCDPISGHTALYWYRQSLGQGLEFLIYFQGNSAPDKSGLPSDRFSAERTGGSVSTLTIQRTQQEDSAVYLCASSPGLGGGSEKLFFGSGTQLSVL.

The chain links TRBV5-1 to TRBJ1-4; D ambiguous. The CDR3 has 14 residues. Trimming removed 2 bases from V and 0 bases from J, with 5 bases in between. The germline V gene has CDR1 SGHRS and CDR2 YFSETQ. The CDR3 protein is CASSFDPTNEKLFF. The CDR3 DNA reads as TGCGCCAGCAGCTTCGACCCAACTAATGAAAAACTGTTTTTT. The full variable domain, in which reference TRBV5-1 and TRBJ1-4 provide the parts outside the CDR3, is KAGVTQTPRYLIKTRGQQVTLSCSPISGHRSVSWYQQTPGQGLQFLFEYFSETQRNKGNFPGRFSGRQFSNSRSEMNVSTLELGDSALYLCASSFDPTNEKLFFGSGTQLSVL.